These 17 T cell receptor beta chains came from one sample sequenced in a study of beta chain features in type 1 diabetes. Broader study findings: Shortening of TCRB CDR3s, moderate but significant, appeared in all four CD4+ subsets of Type 1 diabetes patients.

No antigen has been assigned to these receptors. What was sequenced were expressed TCRB transcripts, since all of the isolated RNA had been reverse transcribed. Profiled with immunoSEQ multiplex PCR; TCRdb holds only in-frame clones, not every one. Of a few hundred thousand clones listed, 24% are singletons. Sequencing was done on a sample of naive CD4+ T cells from blood. The receptors shown here come from a woman in her twenties or thirties with type 1 diabetes.

The V and J genes are TRBV30 and TRBJ2-5, with 8 bases aligning to TRBD2. The V segment lost 2 bases and the J segment 5 bases; nucleotides outside the gene matches: 4. The V gene's germline CDR1 is GTSNPN and CDR2 SVGIG (reference sequence). The CDR3 extends over 13 amino acids. CDR3 amino acids: CAWSSGRLETQYF. The CDR3 bases are TGTGCCTGGAGTAGCGGGAGACTGGAGACCCAGTACTTC. Complete variable domain (other parts from reference TRBV30 and TRBJ2-5): SQTIHQWPATLVQPVGSPLSLECTVEGTSNPNLYWYRQAAGRGLQLLFYSVGIGQISSEVPQNLSASRPQDRQFILSSKKLLLSDSGFYLCAWSSGRLETQYFGPGTRLLVL.

V gene TRBV7-3 combines with J gene TRBJ2-1; tentatively, D is TRBD2 (6 bases). Germline loops: CDR1 SGHTA, CDR2 FQGTGA. Trimming took 4 bases from V and 14 from J, leaving 12 bases between them. This CDR3 region has 11 residues. The CDR3 DNA sequence: TGTGCCAGCAGCTCGGGACTTACTAAGTTCTTC. Its protein is CASSSGLTKFF.

The chain combines TRBV29-1 with TRBJ1-2; 9 bases are shared with TRBD1. The germline V gene has CDR1 SQVTM and CDR2 ANQGSEA. This CDR3 region has 13 residues. Trimming removed 3 bases from V and 6 bases from J; junction bases left unmatched: 5. This CDR3 reads CSVDRDRDHGYTF. The CDR3 coding sequence is TGCAGCGTTGACCGGGACAGGGACCATGGCTACACCTTC.

The chain has TRBV27 and TRBJ2-1; no definite D call. The CDR3 totals 13 residues. Trimming took 2 bases from V and 10 from J, leaving 12 bases between them. Per the germline V gene, CDR1 is MNHEY and CDR2 is SMNVEV (reference sequence). The CDR3 sequence: CASSLGPEREQFF. The CDR3 bases are TGTGCCAGCAGTTTAGGGCCGGAAAGGGAGCAGTTCTTC.

The rearrangement links TRBV30 to TRBJ2-1; perhaps TRBD2 as D (6 bases). Germline values: CDR1 GTSNPN, CDR2 SVGIG (reference sequence). Trimming left V 0 bases short and J 4 bases short, with 10 bases between. The CDR3 has 14 amino acids. The CDR3 nucleotides read TGTGCCTGGAGTGTAACCGCGGGGTACAATGAGCAGTTCTTC. This gives the protein CAWSVTAGYNEQFF.

This rearrangement joins TRBV7-3 to TRBJ2-6; 7 bases line up with TRBD1. Trimming cost V 4 bases and J 3 bases; bases outside gene matches: 3. The CDR3 loop spans 15 amino acids. CDR1 SGHTA and CDR2 FQGTGA come from the germline V gene. CDR3 coding DNA: TGTGCCAGCAGCTCTAGACAGGGTGGGGCCAACGTCCTGACTTTC. Translated, it gives CASSSRQGGANVLTF. The complete variable domain, with remaining parts taken from reference TRBV7-3 and TRBJ2-6, reads GAGVSQTPSNKVTEKGKYVELRCDPISGHTALYWYRQSLGQGPEFLIYFQGTGAADDSGLPNDRFFAVRPEGSVSTLKIQRTERGDSAVYLCASSSRQGGANVLTFGAGSRLTVL.

In this sample, this clone turned up a few times. The chain recombines TRBV4-1 with TRBJ2-7; 7 bases fit TRBD1. Germline assignment: CDR1 MGHRA and CDR2 YSYEKL. This CDR3 spans 17 amino acids. Unmatched junction bases numbered 10, after V lost 0 bases and J lost 2 bases. CDR3 sequence reads: CASSQERTGTETYEQYF. CDR3 in DNA: TGCGCCAGCAGCCAAGAACGGACCGGGACAGAGACCTACGAGCAGTACTTC.

The genes are TRBV7-2 and TRBJ2-1; the match to TRBD2 covers 11 bases. This CDR3 has 17 residues. The germline CDR1 and CDR2 sequences are SGHTA and FQGNSA. V trimming: 1 base; J trimming: 8 bases; junction bases outside the gene matches: 10. CDR3 in amino acids: CASSLGSGLAGGDEQFF. CDR3 sequence (DNA): TGTGCCAGCAGCTTAGGGAGCGGCCTAGCGGGAGGCGATGAGCAGTTCTTC.

This clone was seen only a few times. The V and J genes are TRBV4-1 and TRBJ1-2, with no clear D. V was shortened by 1 base and J by 2 bases, with 14 bases between the two germline ends. The CDR3 totals 16 residues. Germline V gives CDR1 MGHRA, CDR2 YSYEKL. This CDR3 reads CASSQGGSLINYGYTF. DNA of the CDR3: TGCGCCAGCAGCCAAGGCGGGAGTCTGATAAACTATGGCTACACCTTC.

The genes are TRBV4-1 and TRBJ2-2; a possible D gene is TRBD2 (6 bases). V was cut by 4 bases and J by 8 bases, with 17 bases left in between. This CDR3 is built from 15 residues. Germline CDR1 MGHRA, CDR2 YSYEKL. CDR3 protein: CASSLGLLGLGELFF. CDR3 DNA: TGCGCCAGCAGCCTAGGACTATTGGGTTTGGGGGAGCTGTTTTTT.

The rearrangement uses TRBV18 and TRBJ1-5; 8 bases align to TRBD1. The V segment lost 6 bases and the J segment 3 bases; nucleotides outside the gene matches: 10. Germline CDR1 reads KGHSH; CDR2 reads LQKENI. The CDR3 sequence is 16 residues long. As DNA, the CDR3 is TGTGCCAGCTCTCAGAATGACAGGGGACTCAATCAGCCCCAGCATTTT. This gives the protein CASSQNDRGLNQPQHF.

V gene TRBV13 combines with J gene TRBJ2-5, with TRBD1 matching 7 bases. After removal of 4 bases from V and 5 bases from J, the junction contained 7 bases not matched to a gene. CDR3 size: 14 residues. The germline V gene has CDR1 PRHDT and CDR2 FYEKMQ (reference sequence). The CDR3 reads CASSSPGQRETQYF. The CDR3, as DNA: TGTGCCAGCAGCTCACCGGGACAGCGGGAGACCCAGTACTTC.

In its sample, this clone was seen a few times. The chain carries TRBV28 and TRBJ2-1, with 7 bases matching TRBD1. Trimming removed 3 bases from V and 3 bases from J; junction bases left unmatched: 8. CDR1 and CDR2 (germline): MDHEN, SYDVKM. The CDR3 spans 16 residues. CDR3 loop: CASSFPAQGVYNEQFF. The DNA for the CDR3 is TGTGCCAGCAGTTTCCCGGCTCAGGGGGTCTACAATGAGCAGTTCTTC.

The CDR3 DNA reads TGTGCCAGCAGCTTGTACAGGGCGGATGGCTACACCTTC. Translating it yields CASSLYRADGYTF. J is TRBJ1-2 and V is TRBV7-2; D is perhaps TRBD1 (6 bases). V was pared by 3 bases and J by 6 bases, with 11 bases between. The CDR3 runs to 13 residues. Germline CDR1 and CDR2: SGHTA and FQGNSA.

The V and J genes are TRBV29-1 and TRBJ2-7; 8 bases map to TRBD2. Looked up from germline, CDR1 is SQVTM and CDR2 is ANQGSEA. Losses at the gene ends were 5 bases for V and 2 bases for J; bases not matched to a gene: 11. The CDR3 contains 15 residues. The CDR3, as DNA: TGCAGCGTTTCCCCTATTGCCGGGAGGGCCTACGAGCAGTACTTC. Its protein product is CSVSPIAGRAYEQYF.

This chain connects TRBV29-1 to TRBJ2-3; tentatively, D is TRBD1 (5 bases). Trimming pared 7 bases from V and 6 bases from J, leaving 11 bases between. Per germline, CDR1 SQVTM and CDR2 ANQGSEA. CDR3 length equals 11 residues. The CDR3 reads CSGKQADTQYF. CDR3 bases: TGCAGCGGAAAACAGGCCGATACGCAGTATTTT.

This chain links TRBV5-1 with TRBJ2-7, with 11 bases lining up with TRBD1. Per germline, CDR1 SGHRS and CDR2 YFSETQ. J gave up 3 bases and V 4 bases, and 3 bases lay outside the gene matches. The CDR3 has 14 residues. CDR3 amino acids: CASSGTGGDYEQYF. In DNA form, the CDR3 reads TGCGCCAGCAGCGGGACAGGGGGGGACTACGAGCAGTACTTC.